This T cell receptor (beta chain) was obtained from a study of brain metastases from non-small cell lung cancer. Method: immunoSEQ multiplex PCR; TCRdb's copy keeps in-frame clones and lacks some. The table lists over a thousand clones, 70% to 90% of them singletons. The V gene lost 9 bases and the J gene lost 4 bases, with 21 bases spanning the gap. CDR3 length: 15 amino acids. The V gene's germline CDR1 is LNHDA and CDR2 SQIVND (reference sequence). This clone showed up just once. The clonotype was recovered from a donor over 35 with non-small cell lung cancer. V usage is TRBV19 and J usage is TRBJ1-1; possible D gene TRBD1, 5 bases. Specimen: tumor-adjacent normal tissue. CDR3 bases: TGTGCCAGCGATATTACCGGGACTCTGAGCACTGAAGCTTTCTTT. Translation gives CASDITGTLSTEAFF. Together with reference TRBV19 and TRBJ1-1, the CDR3 gives the full variable domain: DGGITQSPKYLFRKEGQNVTLSCEQNLNHDAMYWYRQDPGQGLRLIYYSQIVNDFQKGDIAEGYSVSREKKESFPLTVTSAQKNPTAFYLCASDITGTLSTEAFFGQGTRLTVV.